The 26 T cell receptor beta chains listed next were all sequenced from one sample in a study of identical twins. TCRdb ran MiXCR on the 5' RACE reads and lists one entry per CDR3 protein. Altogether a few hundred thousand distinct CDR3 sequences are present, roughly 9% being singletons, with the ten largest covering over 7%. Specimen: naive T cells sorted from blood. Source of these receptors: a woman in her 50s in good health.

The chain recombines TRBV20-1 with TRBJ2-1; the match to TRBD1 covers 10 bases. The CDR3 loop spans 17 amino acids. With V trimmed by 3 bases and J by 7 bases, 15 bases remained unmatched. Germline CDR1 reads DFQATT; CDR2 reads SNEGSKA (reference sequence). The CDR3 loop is CSARGTSGTGVRNEQFF. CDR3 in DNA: TGCAGTGCTAGGGGGACTTCCGGGACAGGGGTGAGAAATGAGCAGTTCTTC.

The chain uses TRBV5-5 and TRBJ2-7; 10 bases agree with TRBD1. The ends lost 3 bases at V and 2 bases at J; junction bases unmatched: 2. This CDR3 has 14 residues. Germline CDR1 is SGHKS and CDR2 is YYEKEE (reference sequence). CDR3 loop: CASSWGQGTYEQYV. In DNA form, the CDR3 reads TGTGCCAGCAGCTGGGGACAGGGGACCTACGAGCAGTACGTC.

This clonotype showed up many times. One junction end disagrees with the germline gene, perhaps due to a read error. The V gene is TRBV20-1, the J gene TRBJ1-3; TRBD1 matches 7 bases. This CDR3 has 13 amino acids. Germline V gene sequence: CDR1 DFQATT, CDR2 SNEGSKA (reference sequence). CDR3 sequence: CSARDRAGNTIYF. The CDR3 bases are TGCAGTGCGAGAGACAGGGCCGGAAACACCATATATTTT.

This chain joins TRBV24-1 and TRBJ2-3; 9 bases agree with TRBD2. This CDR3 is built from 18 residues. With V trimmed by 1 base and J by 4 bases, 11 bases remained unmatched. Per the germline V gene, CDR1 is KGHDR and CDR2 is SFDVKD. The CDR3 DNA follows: TGTGCCACCAGTGATTTCAGGGGGGAGCGGGAGGTGGCAGATACGCAGTATTTT. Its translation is CATSDFRGEREVADTQYF.

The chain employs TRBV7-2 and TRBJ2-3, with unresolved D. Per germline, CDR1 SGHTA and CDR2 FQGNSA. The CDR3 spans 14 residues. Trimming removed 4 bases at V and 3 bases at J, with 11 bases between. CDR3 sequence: CASSSLYGTDTQYF. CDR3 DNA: TGTGCCAGCAGCTCCCTTTACGGGACAGATACGCAGTATTTT.

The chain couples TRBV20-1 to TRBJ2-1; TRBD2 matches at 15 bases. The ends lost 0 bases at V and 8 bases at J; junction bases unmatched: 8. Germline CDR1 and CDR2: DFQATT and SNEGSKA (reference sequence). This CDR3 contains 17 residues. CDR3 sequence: CSARDPGLAGGPHEQFF. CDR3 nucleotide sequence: TGCAGTGCTAGAGATCCAGGACTAGCGGGAGGGCCGCATGAGCAGTTCTTC.

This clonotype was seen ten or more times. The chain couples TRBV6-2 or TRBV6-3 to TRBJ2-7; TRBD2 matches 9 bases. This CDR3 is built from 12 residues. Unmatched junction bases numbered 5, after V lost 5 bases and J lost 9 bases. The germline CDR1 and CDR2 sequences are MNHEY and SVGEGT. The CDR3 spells CASSPGLAGQYF. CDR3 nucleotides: TGTGCCAGCAGTCCGGGACTAGCAGGGCAGTACTTC.

CDR3 in amino acids: CASEWTGMGNEQFF. CDR3 DNA sequence: TGTGCCAGCGAGTGGACAGGTATGGGGAATGAGCAGTTCTTC. The rearrangement uses TRBV12-3 or TRBV12-4 and TRBJ2-1; 7 bases are shared with TRBD1. Trimming removed 8 bases from V and 7 bases from J; junction bases left unmatched: 11. The CDR3 is made up of 14 amino acids.

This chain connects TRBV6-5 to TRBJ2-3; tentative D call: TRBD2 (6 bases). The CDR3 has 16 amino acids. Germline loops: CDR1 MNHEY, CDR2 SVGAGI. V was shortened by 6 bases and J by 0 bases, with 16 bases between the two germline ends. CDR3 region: CASSNGGIRSTDTQYF. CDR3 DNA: TGTGCCAGCAGCAACGGAGGGATTCGTAGCACAGATACGCAGTATTTT.

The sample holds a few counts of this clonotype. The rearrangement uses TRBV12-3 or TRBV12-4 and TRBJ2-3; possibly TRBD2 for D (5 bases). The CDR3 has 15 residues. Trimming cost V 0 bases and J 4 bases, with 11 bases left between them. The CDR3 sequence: CASSLAGNLADTQYF. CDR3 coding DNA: TGTGCCAGCAGTTTAGCCGGGAACCTCGCAGATACGCAGTATTTT.

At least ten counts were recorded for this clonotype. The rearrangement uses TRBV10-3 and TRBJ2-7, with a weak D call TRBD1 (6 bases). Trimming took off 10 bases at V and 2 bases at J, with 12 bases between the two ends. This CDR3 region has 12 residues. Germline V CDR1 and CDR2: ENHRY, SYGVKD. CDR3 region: CATRDTTYEQYV. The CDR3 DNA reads TGTGCCACCCGGGACACCACCTACGAGCAGTACGTC.

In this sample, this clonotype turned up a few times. CDR3 nucleotides: TGCGCCAGCAGCCAAGAGTCGGGTAATCTTGGCAGCTACACCGGGGAGCTGTTTTTT. Protein product: CASSQESGNLGSYTGELFF. This chain uses TRBV4-1 with TRBJ2-2; D unclear. V lost 0 bases and J lost 3, with 20 bases in between. Germline CDR1 and CDR2: MGHRA and YSYEKL. The length of the CDR3 is 19 residues.

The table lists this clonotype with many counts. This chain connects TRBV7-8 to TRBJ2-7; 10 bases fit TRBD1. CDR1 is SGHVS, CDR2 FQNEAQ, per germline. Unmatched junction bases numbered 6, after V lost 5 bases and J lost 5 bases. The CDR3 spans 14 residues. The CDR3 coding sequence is TGTGCCAGCAGCATCCGGGACAGGGGCCACGAGCAGTACGTC. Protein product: CASSIRDRGHEQYV.

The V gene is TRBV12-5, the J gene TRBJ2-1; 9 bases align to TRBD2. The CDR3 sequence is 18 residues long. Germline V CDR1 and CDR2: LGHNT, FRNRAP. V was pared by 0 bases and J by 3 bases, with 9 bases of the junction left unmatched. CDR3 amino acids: CASGLVFGVAGDYNEQFF. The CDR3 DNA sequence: TGTGCTAGTGGTTTGGTATTCGGGGTAGCGGGAGACTACAATGAGCAGTTCTTC. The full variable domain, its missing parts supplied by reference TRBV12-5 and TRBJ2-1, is DARVTQTPRHKVTEMGQEVTMRCQPILGHNTVFWYRQTMMQGLELLAYFRNRAPLDDSGMPKDRFSAEMPDATLATLKIQPSEPRDSAVYFCASGLVFGVAGDYNEQFFGPGTRLTVL.

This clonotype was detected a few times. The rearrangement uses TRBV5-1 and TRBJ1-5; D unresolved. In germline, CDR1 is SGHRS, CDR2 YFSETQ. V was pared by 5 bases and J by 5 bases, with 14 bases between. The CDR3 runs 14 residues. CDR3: CASSFTGLHQPQHF. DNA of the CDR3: TGCGCCAGCAGTTTCACCGGGCTTCATCAGCCCCAGCATTTT.

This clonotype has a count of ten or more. Written as DNA, the CDR3 is TGCGCCAGCAGCTTGGTTGGCCGAGCGGAGACCCAGTACTTC. Its translation: CASSLVGRAETQYF. V is TRBV5-1 and J is TRBJ2-5; no reliable D call. The V and J ends lost 0 bases and 5 bases respectively, with 11 bases between them. The length of the CDR3 is 14 residues. Germline loops: CDR1 SGHRS, CDR2 YFSETQ.

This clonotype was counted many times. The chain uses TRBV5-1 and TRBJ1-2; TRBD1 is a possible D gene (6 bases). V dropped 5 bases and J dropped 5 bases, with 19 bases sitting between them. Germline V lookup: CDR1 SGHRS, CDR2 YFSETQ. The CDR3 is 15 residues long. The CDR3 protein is CASRRDAGGGYGYTF. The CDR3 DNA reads TGCGCCAGCAGACGGGATGCCGGGGGCGGATATGGCTACACCTTC.

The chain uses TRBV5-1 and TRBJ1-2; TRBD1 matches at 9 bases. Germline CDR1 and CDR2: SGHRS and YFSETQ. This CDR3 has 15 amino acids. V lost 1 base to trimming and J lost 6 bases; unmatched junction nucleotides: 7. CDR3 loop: CASSLTRDRVNGYTF. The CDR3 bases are TGCGCCAGCAGCTTGACCCGGGACAGGGTGAATGGCTACACCTTC.

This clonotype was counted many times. CDR3 DNA: TGTGCCACCAGTGAACACGCCGGGACACCCCCCTACGAGCAGTACTTC. It codes for CATSEHAGTPPYEQYF. The chain combines TRBV24-1 with TRBJ2-7; TRBD1 is a possible D gene (6 bases). This CDR3 has 16 residues. Germline V gene data show CDR1 as KGHDR and CDR2 as SFDVKD. Trimming removed 4 bases from V and 2 bases from J, with 17 bases in between.

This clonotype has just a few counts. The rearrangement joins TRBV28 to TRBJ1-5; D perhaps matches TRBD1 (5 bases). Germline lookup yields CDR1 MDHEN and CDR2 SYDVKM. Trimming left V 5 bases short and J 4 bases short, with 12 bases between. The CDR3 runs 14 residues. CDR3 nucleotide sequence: TGTGCCAGCAGTAACCGGGGACTTAATCAGCCCCAGCATTTT. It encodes CASSNRGLNQPQHF.

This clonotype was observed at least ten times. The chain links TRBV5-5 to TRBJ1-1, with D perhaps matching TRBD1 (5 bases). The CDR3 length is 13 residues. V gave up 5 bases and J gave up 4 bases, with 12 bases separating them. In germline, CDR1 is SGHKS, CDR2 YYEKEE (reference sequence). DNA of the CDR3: TGTGCCAGCAGGGCGGAGGGGCGCACTGAAGCTTTCTTT. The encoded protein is CASRAEGRTEAFF.

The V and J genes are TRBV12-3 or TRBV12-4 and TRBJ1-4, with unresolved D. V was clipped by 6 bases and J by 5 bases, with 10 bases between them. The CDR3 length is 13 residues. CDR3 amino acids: CASSSYRNEKLFF. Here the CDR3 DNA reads TGTGCCAGCAGCTCTTACAGAAATGAAAAACTGTTTTTT.

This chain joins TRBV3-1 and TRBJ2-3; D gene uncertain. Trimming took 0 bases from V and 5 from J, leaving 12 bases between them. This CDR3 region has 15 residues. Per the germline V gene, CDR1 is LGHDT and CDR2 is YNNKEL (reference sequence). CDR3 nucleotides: TGTGCCAGCAGCCAAGAAAACATGGCGAAAGATACGCAGTATTTT. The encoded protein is CASSQENMAKDTQYF.

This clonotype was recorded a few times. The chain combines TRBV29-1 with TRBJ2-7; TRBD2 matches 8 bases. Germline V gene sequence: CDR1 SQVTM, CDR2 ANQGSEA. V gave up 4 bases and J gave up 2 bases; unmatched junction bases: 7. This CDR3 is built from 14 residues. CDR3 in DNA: TGCAGCGTTGGATTAGCGGGGAACACCTACGAGCAGTACGTC. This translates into CSVGLAGNTYEQYV.

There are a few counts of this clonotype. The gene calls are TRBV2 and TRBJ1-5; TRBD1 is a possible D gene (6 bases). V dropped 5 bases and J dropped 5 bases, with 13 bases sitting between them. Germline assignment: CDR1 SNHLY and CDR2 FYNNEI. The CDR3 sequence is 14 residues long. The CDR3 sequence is CASSKDRTDQPQHF. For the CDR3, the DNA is TGTGCCAGCAGTAAGGACAGAACAGATCAGCCCCAGCATTTT. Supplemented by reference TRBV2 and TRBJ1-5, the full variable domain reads EPEVTQTPSHQVTQMGQEVILRCVPISNHLYFYWYRQILGQKVEFLVSFYNNEISEKSEIFDDQFSVERPDGSNFTLKIRSTKLEDSAMYFCASSKDRTDQPQHFGDGTRLSIL.

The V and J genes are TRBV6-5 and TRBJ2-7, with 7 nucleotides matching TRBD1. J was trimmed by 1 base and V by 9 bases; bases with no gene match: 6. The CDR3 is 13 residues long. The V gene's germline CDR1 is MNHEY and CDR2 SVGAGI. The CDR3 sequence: CARWDRSSYEQYF. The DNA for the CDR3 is TGTGCCAGATGGGACAGATCGTCCTACGAGCAGTACTTC.